This paragraph reports one TCR beta chain. The identical CDR3 is also encoded by other nucleotide sequences in the sample. Looked up from germline, CDR1 is SGHTA and CDR2 is FQGTGA. Trimming took 5 bases from V and 4 from J; bases not matched to a gene: 7. The CDR3 sequence is 15 residues long. The naive CD8 fraction comprised CD45RO-negative cells positively selected for CCR7 and excluded terminally differentiated effector memory CD45RA+ cells. These data are taken from a study of shared clonotypes between healthy human individuals. Assay used: immunoSEQ multiplex PCR; TCRdb lists only in-frame clones, some missing. This table holds around 1.9 million clones, 85% to 95% found once.

Sequencing input: naive CD8+ T cells from PBMCs. The genes are TRBV7-3 and TRBJ2-7; 11 bases agree with TRBD1. The source of this sequence is a man aged 18-30 years in good health. Some clones in this sample may be carry-over from other donors' samples. The CDR3 region is CASSPGTGGSYEQYF. CDR3 nucleotides: TGTGCCAGCAGCCCCGGGACAGGGGGATCGTACGAGCAGTACTTC.